What follows are 16 T cell receptor beta chains derived from one specimen sequenced in a study of a mutant IDH1 vaccine in newly diagnosed glioma. TCRdb's table, derived via immunoSEQ multiplex PCR, lists solely in-frame clones and lacks some. The sample lists 73,000 or so clones, almost 85% occurring once. No antigen has been identified for these receptors. Time point specified: week 35, safety follow-up. Each vaccine dose was 300 ug of mutant IDH1 20-mer peptide, with topical imiquimod. The source was PBMCs, collected from a glioma patient whose treatment included an IDH1 peptide vaccine. These receptors were collected from a man between 18 and 35 years old with glioma.

The genes are TRBV6-6 and TRBJ1-1; no definite D call. V was cut by 8 bases and J by 7 bases, with 14 bases left in between. Germline V gene data show CDR1 as MNHNY and CDR2 as SVGAGI (reference sequence). This CDR3 region has 12 residues. The CDR3 DNA follows: TGTGCCAGCTCGGAACCTAGACTTGAAGCTTTCTTT. Amino acid sequence: CASSEPRLEAFF.

The V gene is TRBV6-1, the J gene TRBJ2-3; D is tentatively TRBD1 or TRBD2 (6 bases each). V shed 4 bases and J shed 2 bases, with 13 bases lying between them. CDR1 is MNHNS and CDR2 is SASEGT in the germline V gene. This CDR3 spans 15 amino acids. The CDR3, as DNA: TGTGCCAGCAGTGGGGGGGACACGAACACAGATACGCAGTATTTT. Protein: CASSGGDTNTDTQYF.

There are a few counts of this clone. This chain's CDR3 is CASSQDEAGDQPQHF. The DNA for the CDR3 is TGCGCCAGCAGCCAAGATGAGGCAGGAGATCAGCCCCAGCATTTT. The genes are TRBV4-1 and TRBJ1-5, with D hard to call. The CDR3 consists of 15 residues. Germline lookup yields CDR1 MGHRA and CDR2 YSYEKL. Between the trimmed V and J ends, which lost 0 bases and 5 bases, there was a span of 11 bases.

The V call is TRBV5-1, the J call TRBJ2-2; 7 nucleotides match TRBD2. Germline lookup yields CDR1 SGHRS and CDR2 YFSETQ. The CDR3 has 17 residues. V dropped 1 base and J dropped 0; count of bases not matched to a gene: 6. This chain's CDR3 is CASSLYGGGPNTGELFF. The CDR3 nucleotides read TGCGCCAGCAGCTTGTATGGGGGAGGGCCGAACACCGGGGAGCTGTTTTTT.

The CDR3 DNA follows: TGTGCCAGTAGTATCGGCAGGGTTTCCTACGAGCAGTACTTC. Encoded protein: CASSIGRVSYEQYF. This sequence joins TRBV19 and TRBJ2-7, with D perhaps matching TRBD1 (5 bases). The CDR3 covers 14 residues. Germline values: CDR1 LNHDA, CDR2 SQIVND (reference sequence). V lost 3 bases to trimming and J lost 1 base, with 10 bases between them. The full variable domain, completed using reference TRBV19 and TRBJ2-7, is DGGITQSPKYLFRKEGQNVTLSCEQNLNHDAMYWYRQDPGQGLRLIYYSQIVNDFQKGDIAEGYSVSREKKESFPLTVTSAQKNPTAFYLCASSIGRVSYEQYFGPGTRLTVT.

The rearrangement uses TRBV9 and TRBJ2-3, with TRBD2 identical over 11 bases. V trimming: 3 bases; J trimming: 1 base; junction bases outside the gene matches: 1. Germline lookup yields CDR1 SGDLS and CDR2 YYNGEE. The CDR3 loop spans 15 amino acids. CDR3 DNA sequence: TGTGCCAGCAGCGCGACTAGCGGGGGCACAGATACGCAGTATTTT. Translated, it gives CASSATSGGTDTQYF.

The chain is built from TRBV7-2 and TRBJ2-5, with D unclear. This CDR3 spans 13 amino acids. Between the trimmed V and J ends, which lost 4 bases and 5 bases, there was a span of 11 bases. Germline V gene data show CDR1 as SGHTA and CDR2 as FQGNSA. The CDR3 sequence is CASSSDRKETQYF. CDR3 DNA sequence: TGTGCCAGCAGCTCGGACCGCAAGGAGACCCAGTACTTC.

V is TRBV6-1 and J is TRBJ1-5; D is perhaps TRBD1 (6 bases). Trimming took off 6 bases at V and 4 bases at J, with 16 bases between the two ends. CDR3 size: 15 residues. The germline V gene encodes CDR1 MNHNS and CDR2 SASEGT. Here the CDR3 reads CASRTLGQRNQPQHF. The CDR3 DNA reads as TGTGCCAGCAGAACATTAGGACAGCGTAATCAGCCCCAGCATTTT.

The chain employs TRBV9 and TRBJ1-1, with D possibly matching TRBD1 (5 bases). Deletions cut 6 bases from V and 1 base from J, with 13 bases between. The CDR3 runs 14 residues. Germline CDR1 reads SGDLS; CDR2 reads YYNGEE. CDR3 region: CASTPGPGNTEAFF. CDR3 nucleotides: TGTGCCAGCACCCCGGGACCCGGGAACACTGAAGCTTTCTTT.

The J gene is TRBJ1-4, the V gene TRBV18, with D possibly matching TRBD1 (6 bases). CDR3 length equals 13 residues. Trimming cost V 9 bases and J 5 bases, with 13 bases left between them. Germline CDR1 and CDR2: KGHSH and LQKENI. The CDR3 DNA reads as TGTGCCAGTTCAGGGGCCATCAATGAAAAACTGTTTTTT. Translated, it gives CASSGAINEKLFF.

This clone was seen just once. The CDR3 loop reads CASSIGTAGSYEQYF. The CDR3 DNA reads TGTGCCAGCAGCATCGGGACGGCGGGGTCCTACGAGCAGTACTTC. The chain is built from TRBV21-1 and TRBJ2-7; TRBD2, the table's D call, lacks a check against the DNA. TRBV21-1 constitutes a pseudogene. The CDR3 runs to 15 residues.

The rearrangement joins TRBV5-4 to TRBJ1-1, with 10 bases that match TRBD1. Trimming cost V 3 bases and J 3 bases; bases outside gene matches: 8. This CDR3 contains 16 residues. CDR1 SGHNT and CDR2 YYREEE come from the germline V gene (reference sequence). The CDR3 sequence is CASSWKQGTGDTEAFF. Written as DNA, the CDR3 is TGTGCCAGCAGCTGGAAACAGGGGACAGGGGACACTGAAGCTTTCTTT.

This clone was counted once. One end of the junction does not line up with germline, which may come from a read error. V and J are TRBV27 and TRBJ2-7; 14 bases are a match to TRBD2. The CDR3 consists of 14 residues. Per germline, CDR1 MNHEY and CDR2 SMNVEV (reference sequence). In nucleotides, the CDR3 is TGTGCCAGCAGTTTAACTCGGACTAGCGGGAGGCCAAACTTC. Its protein is CASSLTRTSGRPNF.

This chain links TRBV6-1 with TRBJ1-1; D gene unclear. V lost 7 bases and J 0 bases, leaving 9 bases between the germline ends. The CDR3 is 13 residues long. Germline V gene sequence: CDR1 MNHNS, CDR2 SASEGT. CDR3: CASIETLNTEAFF. CDR3 bases: TGTGCCAGCATAGAGACACTGAACACTGAAGCTTTCTTT.

J is TRBJ2-5 and V is TRBV19, with 9 positions matching TRBD2. V shed 2 bases and J 2 bases; nucleotides not matched to a gene: 12. The germline gives CDR1 LNHDA, CDR2 SQIVND (reference sequence). The CDR3 is made up of 18 amino acids. The CDR3 DNA sequence: TGTGCCAGTAGTATAATCAATAGGGCGGGGGGGCGACAAGAGACCCAGTACTTC. Amino acids: CASSIINRAGGRQETQYF.

The V call is TRBV5-6, the J call TRBJ1-5; D gene uncertain. This CDR3 contains 12 residues. V lost 1 base and J 5 bases, leaving 4 bases between the germline ends. Germline V gene sequence: CDR1 SGHDT, CDR2 YYEEEE. CDR3: CASSLWDQPQHF. As DNA, the CDR3 is TGTGCCAGCAGCTTGTGGGATCAGCCCCAGCATTTT.